One sample yielded the 26 T cell receptor beta chains listed below, sequenced in a study of monozygotic twins with inflammatory bowel disease. No DNA is given; TCRdb re-called the 5' RACE reads and lists each CDR3 protein once. Across approximately 380,000 distinct CDR3 sequences, the top ten clones capture 2.6% of the sample. The sequencing input was blood. These receptors all come from a human donor with ulcerative colitis or Crohn's disease, or a healthy co-twin of an affected twin (not recorded which).

The gene calls are TRBV6-1 and TRBJ1-5; lacking DNA, the TRBD1 call made by TCRdb goes unchecked. The CDR3 has 19 amino acids. CDR1 is MNHNS, CDR2 SASEGT, per germline. This CDR3 is CASSQTQHRDRNSNQPQHF.

The genes are TRBV7-2 and TRBJ2-1; the D gene TCRdb calls, TRBD1, cannot be checked with no DNA. This CDR3 contains 12 residues. CDR1 and CDR2 from the germline V gene are SGHTA and FQGNSA. The CDR3: CASSRDRGEQFF.

The J gene is TRBJ1-5, the V gene TRBV28; TCRdb outputs TRBD1, but without DNA this stays unchecked. This CDR3 spans 12 amino acids. Germline V gives CDR1 MDHEN, CDR2 SYDVKM. This chain's CDR3 is CASSPFGVPQHF.

The chain joins TRBV19 to TRBJ2-1; the TCRdb D gene call, TRBD2, has no DNA to confirm it. Germline V gives CDR1 LNHDA, CDR2 SQIVND (reference sequence). This CDR3 region has 17 residues. CDR3 in amino acids: CASSIMIAGGPHNEQFF.

The rearrangement links TRBV5-1 to TRBJ1-2; the TCRdb call, TRBD1, lacks DNA for checking. CDR3 length: 16 amino acids. Germline CDR1 reads SGHRS; CDR2 reads YFSETQ. CDR3 region: CASSRTGGNLGYGYTF.

The rearrangement uses TRBV29-1 and TRBJ1-2. The CDR3 has 11 residues. Germline V gene sequence: CDR1 SQVTM, CDR2 ANQGSEA. The CDR3 sequence: CSVVSGVGYTF.

The gene calls are TRBV7-2 and TRBJ2-2; the D gene TCRdb calls, TRBD1, cannot be checked with no DNA. Germline CDR1 and CDR2: SGHTA and FQGNSA. The CDR3 has 14 residues. CDR3 in amino acids: CASQGQRYTGELFF.

The rearrangement uses TRBV20-1 and TRBJ1-2; TCRdb lists TRBD1, though no DNA is available to test this call. The CDR3 extends over 14 amino acids. The germline CDR1 and CDR2 sequences are DFQATT and SNEGSKA (reference sequence). This CDR3 is CSARTRRGYYGYTF.

This sequence joins TRBV11-2 and TRBJ2-3; TCRdb reports TRBD2, a call that lacks DNA to check it against. This CDR3 has 20 residues. Germline V gene data show CDR1 as SGHAT and CDR2 as FQNNGV. CDR3: CASSLLSGTSGGRFTDTQYF.

V gene TRBV4-3 combines with J gene TRBJ2-1; TCRdb designates TRBD2, a call that cannot be tested without DNA. CDR1 and CDR2 (germline): LGHNA, YSLEER. The CDR3 runs 16 residues. CDR3 region: CASRGTSESDNNEQFF.

The chain joins TRBV6-2 or TRBV6-3 to TRBJ2-7; the D call of TRBD2 rests on TCRdb alone, since no DNA is present to check it. CDR3 length: 17 amino acids. CDR1 is MNHEY and CDR2 is SVGEGT in the germline V gene. The CDR3 sequence is CASSYPGRIQPAYEQYF.

V usage is TRBV7-2 and J usage is TRBJ2-5; with no DNA, the TCRdb D assignment of TRBD2 cannot be verified. The length of the CDR3 is 15 residues. Germline lookup yields CDR1 SGHTA and CDR2 FQGNSA. The chain's CDR3 is CASSLGFRGSETQYF.

The chain combines TRBV5-1 with TRBJ1-1. The CDR3 runs to 13 residues. Looked up from germline, CDR1 is SGHRS and CDR2 is YFSETQ. CDR3 in amino acids: CASSLDGVPEAFF.

V and J are TRBV12-3 or TRBV12-4 and TRBJ1-1. The CDR3 covers 13 residues. CDR3 sequence: CASSFGVRIEAFF.

The chain uses TRBV6-5 and TRBJ1-1; the TCRdb D gene call, TRBD1, has no DNA to confirm it. The CDR3 covers 14 residues. CDR1 MNHEY and CDR2 SVGAGI come from the germline V gene. CDR3 amino acids: CASSSYRGLTEAFF.

The V and J genes are TRBV4-1 and TRBJ2-1; the TCRdb call, TRBD2, lacks DNA for checking. This CDR3 has 16 amino acids. Per the germline V gene, CDR1 is MGHRA and CDR2 is YSYEKL. CDR3 protein: CASSQVLAGGINEQFF.

The gene calls are TRBV19 and TRBJ2-1. Germline V gives CDR1 LNHDA, CDR2 SQIVND (reference sequence). The CDR3 loop spans 13 amino acids. CDR3 loop: CASSSSFINEQFF.

Here the CDR3 reads CASRSDRQFNQPQHF. The chain uses TRBV6-1 and TRBJ1-5; TCRdb returns TRBD1, unconfirmable since there is no DNA. Germline CDR1 MNHNS, CDR2 SASEGT. This CDR3 is built from 15 residues.

The chain uses TRBV20-1 and TRBJ2-5; TCRdb returns TRBD1, unconfirmable since there is no DNA. The CDR3 is 16 residues long. Germline-derived CDR1 and CDR2 are DFQATT and SNEGSKA (reference sequence). This CDR3 is CSARDPLIGQQETQYF.

This sequence joins TRBV6-2 or TRBV6-3 and TRBJ2-1. Germline V gene data show CDR1 as MNHEY and CDR2 as SVGEGT. The CDR3 consists of 14 residues. CDR3 amino acids: CASSSTWAYNEQFF.

The V gene is TRBV18, the J gene TRBJ2-6; without DNA, the TCRdb call of TRBD2 cannot be checked. The germline CDR1 and CDR2 sequences are KGHSH and LQKENI. The CDR3 has 19 residues. CDR3 region: CASSPPRGTEPSGANVLTF.

The rearrangement uses TRBV5-1 and TRBJ1-3; TCRdb's D call of TRBD1 is untestable without DNA. The CDR3 sequence is 15 residues long. The germline CDR1 and CDR2 sequences are SGHRS and YFSETQ. CDR3 sequence reads: CASSLATGAGNTIYF.

The chain carries TRBV12-3 or TRBV12-4 and TRBJ1-2; the D call from TCRdb, TRBD1, cannot be confirmed without DNA. The CDR3 spans 13 residues. The CDR3 protein is CASSLRTGKGYTF.

The chain joins TRBV28 to TRBJ2-3; there is no DNA to check the TCRdb D call of TRBD2. Looked up from germline, CDR1 is MDHEN and CDR2 is SYDVKM. This CDR3 spans 17 amino acids. CDR3: CASSRTSGGLSTDTQYF.

The rearrangement uses TRBV12-3 or TRBV12-4 and TRBJ1-1; TCRdb selects TRBD1, and the lack of DNA leaves this call unchecked. This CDR3 is 15 amino acids long. The CDR3 spells CASSSPGQMNTEAFF.

V gene TRBV19 combines with J gene TRBJ2-3; TCRdb calls TRBD1, which cannot be checked without DNA. Germline values: CDR1 LNHDA, CDR2 SQIVND (reference sequence). The CDR3 loop spans 15 amino acids. CDR3: CASSIGPVPTDTQYF.